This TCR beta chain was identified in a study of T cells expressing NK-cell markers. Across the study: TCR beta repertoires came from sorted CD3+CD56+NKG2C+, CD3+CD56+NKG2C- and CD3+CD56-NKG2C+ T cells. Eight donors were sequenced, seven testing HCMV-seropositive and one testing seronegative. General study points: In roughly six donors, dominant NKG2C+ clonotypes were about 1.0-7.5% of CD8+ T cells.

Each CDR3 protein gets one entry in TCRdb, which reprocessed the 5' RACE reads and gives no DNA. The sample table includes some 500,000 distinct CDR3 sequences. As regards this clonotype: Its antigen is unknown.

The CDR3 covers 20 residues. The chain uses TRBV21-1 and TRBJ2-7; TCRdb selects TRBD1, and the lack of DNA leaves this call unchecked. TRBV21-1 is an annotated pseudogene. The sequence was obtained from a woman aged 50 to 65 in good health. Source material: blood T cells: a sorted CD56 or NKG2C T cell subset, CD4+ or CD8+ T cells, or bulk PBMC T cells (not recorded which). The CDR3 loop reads CASSGHGTLVVCGSLDEQYF.